This T cell receptor beta chain was recorded in a study of T-cell memory formation after mild COVID-19. In its sample, this clonotype was seen a few times. TCRdb used MiXCR to reprocess the 5' RACE reads, holding one entry per CDR3 protein. The data show 250,000 to 300,000 distinct CDR3 sequences, with roughly 17% seen just once and about a fifth held by the top ten. This CDR3 comprises 14 residues. V lost 4 bases to trimming and J lost 7 bases, with 12 bases between them. From germline, CDR1 is SGHRS and CDR2 YFSETQ. The sequencing input was PBMCs or a T cell subset sorted from them (not recorded which). The sequence derives from a man aged 18-30 years who had mild COVID-19 (a few samples of this study predate the infection). Cell type and time point are not known. The gene calls are TRBV5-1 and TRBJ1-6; D may be TRBD1 (5 bases). The CDR3 nucleotides are TGCGCCAGCAGCATAACTTCAGGGAATTCACCCCTCCACTTT. Translation gives CASSITSGNSPLHF. The variable domain in full, with the rest retrieved from reference TRBV5-1 and TRBJ1-6, is KAGVTQTPRYLIKTRGQQVTLSCSPISGHRSVSWYQQTPGQGLQFLFEYFSETQRNKGNFPGRFSGRQFSNSRSEMNVSTLELGDSALYLCASSITSGNSPLHFGNGTRLTVT.